Listed here are 17 T cell receptor beta chains from one sample, sequenced in a study of T-cell memory formation after mild COVID-19. TCRdb re-called the 5' RACE reads with MiXCR, one entry per CDR3 protein. The table has under 700,000 distinct CDR3 sequences, around 21% seen once; the top ten hold about an eighth. Material: PBMCs or a T cell subset sorted from them (not recorded which). The origin of the receptors is an adult woman who had mild COVID-19 (a few samples of this study predate the infection). Cell type and time point are not known.

This chain uses TRBV18 with TRBJ1-1; 10 nucleotides agree with TRBD1. Losses at the gene ends were 3 bases for V and 5 bases for J; bases not matched to a gene: 6. Germline V gene lookup returns CDR1 KGHSH and CDR2 LQKENI. The CDR3 is 15 amino acids. CDR3 protein: CASSPWDRGVTEAFF. In DNA form, the CDR3 reads TGTGCCAGCTCACCTTGGGACAGGGGAGTGACTGAAGCTTTCTTT.

This clonotype was detected only a few times. The V gene is TRBV5-1, the J gene TRBJ2-3; D assignment may be TRBD1 or TRBD2 (5 bases each). The CDR3 runs to 14 residues. Trimming pared 4 bases from V and 4 bases from J, leaving 13 bases between. Per the germline V gene, CDR1 is SGHRS and CDR2 is YFSETQ. The CDR3 DNA reads TGCGCCAGCAGCCCGGGACCCACGGCAGATACGCAGTATTTT. It codes for CASSPGPTADTQYF.

This clonotype appeared many times. This chain joins TRBV3-1 and TRBJ1-1; 8 bases fit TRBD1. The CDR3 has 17 amino acids. From germline, CDR1 is LGHDT and CDR2 YNNKEL (reference sequence). With V trimmed by 0 bases and J by 5 bases, 11 bases remained unmatched. In nucleotides, the CDR3 is TGTGCCAGCAGCCAAGAAAGAAAACCAGGGGGCTTGACTGAAGCTTTCTTT. Translating gives CASSQERKPGGLTEAFF.

This chain links TRBV12-3 or TRBV12-4 with TRBJ2-3; 7 nucleotides line up with TRBD2. Trimming removed 5 bases from V and 8 bases from J; junction bases left unmatched: 4. This CDR3 has 12 amino acids. The CDR3 here is CASSRPSGTQYF. CDR3 DNA: TGTGCCAGCAGTCGCCCTAGCGGTACGCAGTATTTT.

This chain connects TRBV7-6 to TRBJ2-5; 7 bases fit TRBD2. CDR3 length: 15 amino acids. The V gene end was trimmed by 0 bases and the J gene end by 0 bases; junction bases not matched to a gene: 1. Germline V lookup: CDR1 SGHVS, CDR2 FNYEAQ. For the CDR3, the DNA is TGTGCCAGCAGCTTAGCTGCGGGGGACCAAGAGACCCAGTACTTC. This translates into CASSLAAGDQETQYF.

This clonotype has a handful of counts. The J gene is TRBJ1-5, the V gene TRBV6-6; D gene unclear. Trimming cost V 6 bases and J 0 bases, with 6 bases left between them. The germline V gene has CDR1 MNHNY and CDR2 SVGAGI (reference sequence). The CDR3 spans 13 residues. The CDR3 region has the DNA TGTGCCAGCAGATCCAATAGCAATCAGCCCCAGCATTTT. Its protein is CASRSNSNQPQHF.

This chain joins TRBV20-1 and TRBJ2-2; perhaps D is TRBD1 or TRBD2 (5 bases each). The CDR3 spans 16 residues. Per germline, CDR1 DFQATT and CDR2 SNEGSKA (reference sequence). V was cut by 0 bases and J by 2 bases, with 13 bases left in between. The CDR3 here is CSARDPGRVNTGELFF. The CDR3 coding sequence is TGCAGTGCTAGAGATCCGGGACGGGTAAACACCGGGGAGCTGTTTTTT.

The chain is built from TRBV18 and TRBJ2-5; 7 bases map to TRBD2. V lost 0 bases and J lost 5; bases outside the gene matches: 3. This CDR3 has 14 residues. CDR1 and CDR2 (germline): KGHSH, LQKENI. The CDR3 is CASSPPGGKETQYF. CDR3 coding DNA: TGTGCCAGCTCACCACCCGGGGGGAAGGAGACCCAGTACTTC.

This clonotype was detected only a few times. The chain is built from TRBV7-6 and TRBJ2-1; 7 positions agree with TRBD1. Germline CDR1 reads SGHVS; CDR2 reads FNYEAQ. The CDR3 runs to 16 residues. The V and J ends lost 3 bases and 7 bases, in that order; junction bases with no gene match: 12. The CDR3 reads CASSLPPGTAKNEQFF. The CDR3 region has the DNA TGTGCCAGCAGCTTGCCCCCGGGGACAGCAAAGAATGAGCAGTTCTTC.

V gene TRBV6-1 combines with J gene TRBJ1-1; D might be TRBD1 (5 bases). Trimming took 3 bases from V and 8 from J, leaving 10 bases between them. The CDR3 contains 12 residues. Germline CDR1 reads MNHNS; CDR2 reads SASEGT. Here the CDR3 reads CASSEITGEAFF. CDR3 coding DNA: TGTGCCAGCAGTGAGATCACAGGCGAAGCTTTCTTT.

The chain has TRBV3-1 and TRBJ2-5, with D uncertain. This CDR3 has 15 residues. The V gene's germline CDR1 is LGHDT and CDR2 YNNKEL (reference sequence). V lost 7 bases and J 0 bases, leaving 15 bases between the germline ends. Here the CDR3 reads CASTRDPIHQETQYF. The CDR3 DNA follows: TGTGCCAGCACCAGAGACCCTATACACCAAGAGACCCAGTACTTC.

The chain employs TRBV5-1 and TRBJ2-2; TRBD1 aligns across 9 bases. The CDR3 sequence is 17 residues long. The V gene end was trimmed by 3 bases and the J gene end by 4 bases; junction bases not matched to a gene: 10. Germline CDR1 SGHRS, CDR2 YFSETQ. The CDR3 here is CASSSNFGTGPTGELFF. CDR3 DNA sequence: TGCGCCAGCAGCTCAAACTTCGGGACAGGGCCCACCGGGGAGCTGTTTTTT.

Only a few counts were recorded for this clonotype. The chain joins TRBV7-9 to TRBJ2-7, with no clear D. The V and J ends lost 4 bases and 3 bases respectively, with 7 bases between them. CDR3 length: 12 residues. Germline-derived CDR1 and CDR2 are SEHNR and FQNEAQ (reference sequence). Here the CDR3 reads CASSWGSYEQYF. DNA of the CDR3: TGTGCCAGCAGCTGGGGTAGCTACGAGCAGTACTTC.

The chain recombines TRBV5-1 with TRBJ1-1; no clear D gene. The V gene's germline CDR1 is SGHRS and CDR2 YFSETQ. Trimming removed 2 bases from V and 3 bases from J, with 8 bases in between. The length of the CDR3 is 13 residues. In DNA, the CDR3 is TGCGCCAGCAGCTTTTCTACGGACACTGAAGCTTTCTTT. It encodes CASSFSTDTEAFF.

The chain joins TRBV2 to TRBJ2-1; tentatively, D is TRBD1 (5 bases). Deletions cut 4 bases from V and 4 bases from J, with 14 bases between. The CDR3 length is 15 residues. Germline CDR1 reads SNHLY; CDR2 reads FYNNEI. CDR3 sequence (DNA): TGTGCCAGCAGTGGATGGACACTCCCATACAATGAGCAGTTCTTC. It codes for CASSGWTLPYNEQFF.

V gene TRBV7-2 combines with J gene TRBJ1-5, with 9 nucleotides matching TRBD1. There are 15 residues in the CDR3. The ends lost 5 bases at V and 2 bases at J; junction bases unmatched: 4. Germline V gene sequence: CDR1 SGHTA, CDR2 FQGNSA. As DNA, the CDR3 is TGTGCCAGCAGCCGCCGGACAGGGGGCAATCAGCCCCAGCATTTT. This translates into CASSRRTGGNQPQHF.

This clonotype was counted many times. This chain links TRBV20-1 with TRBJ2-1; 8 bases map to TRBD2. The CDR3 loop spans 16 amino acids. Trimming removed 0 bases from V and 4 bases from J; junction bases left unmatched: 8. The germline gives CDR1 DFQATT, CDR2 SNEGSKA (reference sequence). The CDR3 sequence: CSARDPAGVLYNEQFF. The CDR3 DNA reads as TGCAGTGCTAGAGATCCAGCGGGAGTTTTGTACAATGAGCAGTTCTTC.